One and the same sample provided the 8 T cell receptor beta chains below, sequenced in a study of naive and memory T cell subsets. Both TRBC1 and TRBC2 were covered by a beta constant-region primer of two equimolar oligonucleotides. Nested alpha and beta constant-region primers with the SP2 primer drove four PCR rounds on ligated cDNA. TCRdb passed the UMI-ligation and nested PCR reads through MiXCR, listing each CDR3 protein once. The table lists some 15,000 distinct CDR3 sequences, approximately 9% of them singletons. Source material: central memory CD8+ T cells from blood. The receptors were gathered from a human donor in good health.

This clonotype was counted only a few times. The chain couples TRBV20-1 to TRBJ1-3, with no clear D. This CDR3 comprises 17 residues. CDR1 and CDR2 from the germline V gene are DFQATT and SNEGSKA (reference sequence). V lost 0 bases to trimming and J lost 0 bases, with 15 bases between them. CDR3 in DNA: TGCAGTGCTAGAGATCTGAGGGTTCGAGACTCTGGAAACACCATATATTTT. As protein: CSARDLRVRDSGNTIYF.

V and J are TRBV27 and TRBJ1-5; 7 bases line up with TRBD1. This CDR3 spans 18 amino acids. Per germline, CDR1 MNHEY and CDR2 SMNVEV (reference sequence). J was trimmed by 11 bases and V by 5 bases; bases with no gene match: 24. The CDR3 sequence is CASSLWALKSDRRSAQHF. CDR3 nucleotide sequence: TGTGCCAGCAGTCTATGGGCCCTTAAGTCGGACAGGAGATCAGCCCAGCATTTT.

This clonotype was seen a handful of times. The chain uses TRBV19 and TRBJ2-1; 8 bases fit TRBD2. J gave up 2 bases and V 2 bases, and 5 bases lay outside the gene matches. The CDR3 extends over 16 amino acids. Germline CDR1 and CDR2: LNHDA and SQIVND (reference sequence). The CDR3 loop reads CASSIRDSGAYNEQFF. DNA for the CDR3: TGTGCCAGTAGTATACGAGATAGCGGGGCCTACAATGAGCAGTTCTTC.

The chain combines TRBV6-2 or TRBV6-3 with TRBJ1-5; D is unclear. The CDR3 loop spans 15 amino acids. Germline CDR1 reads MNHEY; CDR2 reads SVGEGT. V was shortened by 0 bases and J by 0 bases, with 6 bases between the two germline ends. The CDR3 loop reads CASSYSPDSNQPQHF. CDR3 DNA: TGTGCCAGCAGTTACTCGCCGGATAGCAATCAGCCCCAGCATTTT.

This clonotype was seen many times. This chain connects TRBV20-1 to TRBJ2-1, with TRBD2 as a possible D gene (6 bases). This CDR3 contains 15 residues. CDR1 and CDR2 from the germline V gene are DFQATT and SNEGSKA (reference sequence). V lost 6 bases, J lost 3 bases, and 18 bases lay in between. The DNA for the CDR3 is TGCAGTGCGAGAACTAGCCGCACTGACTACAATGAGCAGTTCTTC. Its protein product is CSARTSRTDYNEQFF.

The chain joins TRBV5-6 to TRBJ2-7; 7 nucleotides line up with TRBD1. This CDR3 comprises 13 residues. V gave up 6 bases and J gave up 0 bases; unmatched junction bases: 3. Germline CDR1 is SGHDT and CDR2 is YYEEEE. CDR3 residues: CASNRDSSYEQYF. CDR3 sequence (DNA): TGTGCCAGCAACAGGGACAGCTCCTACGAGCAGTACTTC.

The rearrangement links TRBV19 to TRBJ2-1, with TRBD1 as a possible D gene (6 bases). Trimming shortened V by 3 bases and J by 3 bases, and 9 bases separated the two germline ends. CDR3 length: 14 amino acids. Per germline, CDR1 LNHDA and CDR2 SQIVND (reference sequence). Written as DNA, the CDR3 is TGTGCCAGTAGTATTGGACAGCTCTACAATGAGCAGTTCTTC. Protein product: CASSIGQLYNEQFF. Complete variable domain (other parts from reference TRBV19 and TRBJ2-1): DGGITQSPKYLFRKEGQNVTLSCEQNLNHDAMYWYRQDPGQGLRLIYYSQIVNDFQKGDIAEGYSVSREKKESFPLTVTSAQKNPTAFYLCASSIGQLYNEQFFGPGTRLTVL.

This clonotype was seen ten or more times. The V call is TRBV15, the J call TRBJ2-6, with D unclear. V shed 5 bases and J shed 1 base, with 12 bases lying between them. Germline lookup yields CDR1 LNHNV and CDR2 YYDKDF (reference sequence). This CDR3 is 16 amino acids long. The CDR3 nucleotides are TGTGCCACCAGCTACAACCAAGCTTCTGGGGCCAACGTCCTGACTTTC. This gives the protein CATSYNQASGANVLTF.